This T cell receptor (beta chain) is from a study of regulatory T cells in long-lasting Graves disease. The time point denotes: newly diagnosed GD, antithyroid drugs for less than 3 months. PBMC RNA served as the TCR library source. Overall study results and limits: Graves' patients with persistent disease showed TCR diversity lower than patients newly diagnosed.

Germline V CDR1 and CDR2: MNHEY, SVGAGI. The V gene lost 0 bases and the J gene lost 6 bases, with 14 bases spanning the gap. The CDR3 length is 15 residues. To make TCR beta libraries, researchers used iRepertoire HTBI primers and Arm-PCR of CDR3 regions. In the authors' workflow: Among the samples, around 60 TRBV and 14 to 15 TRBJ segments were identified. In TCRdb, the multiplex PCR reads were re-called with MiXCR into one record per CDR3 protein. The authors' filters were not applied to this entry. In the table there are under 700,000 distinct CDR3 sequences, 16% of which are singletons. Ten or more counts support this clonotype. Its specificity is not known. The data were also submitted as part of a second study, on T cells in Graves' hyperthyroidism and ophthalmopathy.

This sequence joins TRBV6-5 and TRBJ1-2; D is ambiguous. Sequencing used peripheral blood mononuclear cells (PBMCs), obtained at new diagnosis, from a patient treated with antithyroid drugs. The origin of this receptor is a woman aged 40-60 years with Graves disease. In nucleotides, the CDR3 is TGTGCCAGCAGTTACTCGTCTCGGGAAGGGCATGGCTACACCTTC. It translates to CASSYSSREGHGYTF.